This T cell receptor beta chain was found in a study of multiple sclerosis patients with progressive multifocal leukoencephalopathy. Whole-study findings and limits: Lower normalized Shannon entropy suggested reduced TRB diversity in most PML patients. Preferential TRBV-TRBJ pairings or common gene usage were not detected at PML.

With 3 bases removed from V and 4 bases from J, the gap between germline ends came to 9 bases. CDR1 is MDHEN and CDR2 is SYDVKM in the germline V gene. CDR3 length: 13 amino acids. Comments on this clone: As yet, its antigen is unknown.

Here immunoSEQ multiplex PCR was the method, and the copy in TCRdb shows in-frame clones only, minus some. The table records roughly 28,000 clones, more than 75% of them present only once. The sample's time point: before natalizumab initiation. The TCR sequence derives from a human donor with multiple sclerosis. The chain uses TRBV28 and TRBJ1-2, with D perhaps matching TRBD1 (6 bases). Specimen: PBMCs. CDR3 sequence (DNA): TGTGCCAGCAGTTTTGGGGGGCTCTATGGCTACACCTTC. Translated: CASSFGGLYGYTF.